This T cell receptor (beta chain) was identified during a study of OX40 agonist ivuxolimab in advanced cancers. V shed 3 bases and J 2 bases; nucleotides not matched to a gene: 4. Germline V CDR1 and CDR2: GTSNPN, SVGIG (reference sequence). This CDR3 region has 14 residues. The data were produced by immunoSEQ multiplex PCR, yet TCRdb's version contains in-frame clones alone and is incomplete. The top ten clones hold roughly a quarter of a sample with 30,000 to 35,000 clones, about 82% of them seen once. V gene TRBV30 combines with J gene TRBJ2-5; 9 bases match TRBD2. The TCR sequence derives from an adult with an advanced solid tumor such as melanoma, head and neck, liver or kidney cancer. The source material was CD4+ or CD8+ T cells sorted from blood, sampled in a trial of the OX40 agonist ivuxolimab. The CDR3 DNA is TGTGCCTGGAGCGGCAGCGGGGGGCAAGAGACCCAGTACTTC. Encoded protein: CAWSGSGGQETQYF.